Below, 9 T cell receptor beta chains from the same sample are listed, as sequenced in a study of technical replicates of blood from a handful of donors. Method: immunoSEQ multiplex PCR; TCRdb's copy keeps in-frame clones and lacks some. This sample has more than 90,000 clones; almost 97% occur once, and the top ten carry approximately 0.35%. Sample: T cells isolated from PBMCs. Every receptor here comes from a human donor in good health.

The J gene is TRBJ1-5, the V gene TRBV4-1; the D gene is possibly TRBD1 (6 bases). CDR1 MGHRA and CDR2 YSYEKL come from the germline V gene. The ends were cut back, 0 bases at V and 4 bases at J, with 16 bases in the middle. The CDR3 loop spans 17 amino acids. The CDR3 DNA reads TGCGCCAGCAGCCAAGAGGGGGCAGGGGCCTTTAATCAGCCCCAGCATTTT. It yields the protein CASSQEGAGAFNQPQHF.

This clone was counted once. The V gene is TRBV5-1, the J gene TRBJ1-2; 7 nucleotides line up with TRBD1. The CDR3 contains 15 residues. Germline CDR1 and CDR2: SGHRS and YFSETQ. The V and J ends lost 0 bases and 8 bases, in that order; junction bases with no gene match: 10. Here the CDR3 reads CASSLDRDSWGGYTF. CDR3 DNA sequence: TGCGCCAGCAGCTTGGACCGGGACAGCTGGGGGGGCTACACCTTC.

The chain recombines TRBV30 with TRBJ2-3, with TRBD2 as a possible D gene (7 bases). This CDR3 is 15 amino acids long. Trimming took 0 bases from V and 3 from J, leaving 13 bases between them. Germline V gene data show CDR1 as GTSNPN and CDR2 as SVGIG (reference sequence). CDR3 sequence reads: CAWSVGGARTDTQYF. The CDR3 nucleotides read TGTGCCTGGAGTGTAGGGGGGGCTAGGACAGATACGCAGTATTTT.

This chain joins TRBV15 and TRBJ2-2; 14 positions match TRBD2. CDR1 and CDR2 from the germline V gene are LNHNV and YYDKDF (reference sequence). J lost 8 bases, V lost 8 bases, and 7 bases had no gene match. CDR3 size: 15 residues. CDR3 region: CATGTSGSASGELFF. In DNA, the CDR3 is TGTGCCACCGGGACTAGCGGGAGCGCATCTGGGGAGCTGTTTTTT.

This chain connects TRBV10-3 to TRBJ2-1; TRBD2 agrees at 7 bases. V gave up 4 bases and J gave up 8 bases; unmatched junction bases: 8. Germline V gene data show CDR1 as ENHRY and CDR2 as SYGVKD. The CDR3 has 14 amino acids. As DNA, the CDR3 is TGTGCCATCAGTGGGGGGGGGTTAGGGGATGAGCAGTTCTTC. Translating gives CAISGGGLGDEQFF.

The rearrangement links TRBV30 to TRBJ1-5, with TRBD1 matching 9 bases. The V and J ends lost 2 bases and 0 bases, in that order; junction bases with no gene match: 14. From germline, CDR1 is GTSNPN and CDR2 SVGIG (reference sequence). This CDR3 comprises 19 residues. CDR3 coding DNA: TGTGCCTGGAGTTCAACGACAGGGGGAGGTTTATATAGCAATCAGCCCCAGCATTTT. Protein: CAWSSTTGGGLYSNQPQHF.

The chain has TRBV27 and TRBJ2-1, with TRBD2 matching 8 bases. This CDR3 is built from 16 residues. The V and J ends lost 2 bases and 9 bases, in that order; junction bases with no gene match: 12. CDR1 and CDR2 (germline): MNHEY, SMNVEV (reference sequence). The CDR3 DNA is TGTGCCAGCAGTTTAAGGTCTAAGCGGGAGTTTGGTGAGCAGTTCTTC. Its translation: CASSLRSKREFGEQFF.

V gene TRBV19 combines with J gene TRBJ1-4, with D maybe TRBD1 (6 bases). CDR3 length: 14 amino acids. V gave up 6 bases and J gave up 8 bases, with 16 bases separating them. Germline CDR1 and CDR2: LNHDA and SQIVND (reference sequence). CDR3 in DNA: TGTGCCAGTAGACCCCTGGGGGCCAGAGAAAAACTGTTTTTT. It yields the protein CASRPLGAREKLFF.

The DNA of the CDR3 is TGCGCCAGCAGCCCGGGACTAGCGGGAGGGATGTGGACAGATACGCAGTATTTT. This encodes CASSPGLAGGMWTDTQYF. The rearrangement joins TRBV4-1 to TRBJ2-3, with 16 bases that match TRBD2. J gave up 3 bases and V 4 bases, and 7 bases lay outside the gene matches. The CDR3 runs 18 residues. CDR1 and CDR2 from the germline V gene are MGHRA and YSYEKL.